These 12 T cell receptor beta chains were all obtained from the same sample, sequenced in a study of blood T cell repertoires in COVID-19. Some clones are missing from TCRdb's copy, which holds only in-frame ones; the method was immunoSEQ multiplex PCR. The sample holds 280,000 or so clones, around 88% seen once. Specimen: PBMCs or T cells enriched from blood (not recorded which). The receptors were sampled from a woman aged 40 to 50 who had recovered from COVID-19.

The chain's CDR3 is CASSPPGLANYEQYF. The CDR3, as DNA: TGTGCCAGCAGCCCCCCGGGACTAGCAAACTACGAGCAGTACTTC. The chain has TRBV6-2 or TRBV6-3 and TRBJ2-7, with 9 positions matching TRBD2. The CDR3 spans 15 residues. Germline lookup yields CDR1 MNHEY and CDR2 SVGEGT. Trimming cost V 6 bases and J 3 bases; bases outside gene matches: 9.

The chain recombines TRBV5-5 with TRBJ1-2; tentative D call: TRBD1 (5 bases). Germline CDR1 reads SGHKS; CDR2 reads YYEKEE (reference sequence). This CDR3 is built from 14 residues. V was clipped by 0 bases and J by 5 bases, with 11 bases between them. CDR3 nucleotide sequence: TGTGCCAGCAGCTTGGACAGGCCCCTATATGGCTACACCTTC. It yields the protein CASSLDRPLYGYTF.

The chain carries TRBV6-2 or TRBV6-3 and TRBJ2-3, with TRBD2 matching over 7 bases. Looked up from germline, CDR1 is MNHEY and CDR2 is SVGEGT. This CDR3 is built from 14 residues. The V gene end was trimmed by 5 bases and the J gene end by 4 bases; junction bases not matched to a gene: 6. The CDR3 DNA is TGTGCCAGCAGTCCCGGGGGGACCTCAGATACGCAGTATTTT. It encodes CASSPGGTSDTQYF.

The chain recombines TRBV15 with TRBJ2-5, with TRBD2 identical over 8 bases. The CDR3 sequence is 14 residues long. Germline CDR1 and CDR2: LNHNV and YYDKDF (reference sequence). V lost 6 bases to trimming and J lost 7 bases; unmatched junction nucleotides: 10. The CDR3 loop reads CATRGTRDTATQYF. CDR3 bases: TGTGCCACCAGGGGGACTAGGGACACAGCGACCCAGTACTTC.

CDR3 sequence reads: CASSSGGQGGYEQYF. The CDR3, as DNA: TGTGCCAGCAGCTCAGGGGGACAGGGCGGATACGAGCAGTACTTC. The chain is built from TRBV7-8 and TRBJ2-7; 9 nucleotides align to TRBD1. Per germline, CDR1 SGHVS and CDR2 FQNEAQ. Trimming at V came to 4 bases and at J to 4 bases, leaving 8 bases not matched to a gene. This CDR3 is built from 15 residues.

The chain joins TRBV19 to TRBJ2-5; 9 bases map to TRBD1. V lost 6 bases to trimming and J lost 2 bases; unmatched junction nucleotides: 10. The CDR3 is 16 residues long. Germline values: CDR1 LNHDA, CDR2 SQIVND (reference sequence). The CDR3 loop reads CASRTGTGSAQETQYF. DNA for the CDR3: TGTGCCAGTAGAACCGGGACAGGGTCGGCTCAAGAGACCCAGTACTTC. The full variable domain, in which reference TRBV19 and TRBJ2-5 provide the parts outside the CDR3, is DGGITQSPKYLFRKEGQNVTLSCEQNLNHDAMYWYRQDPGQGLRLIYYSQIVNDFQKGDIAEGYSVSREKKESFPLTVTSAQKNPTAFYLCASRTGTGSAQETQYFGPGTRLLVL.

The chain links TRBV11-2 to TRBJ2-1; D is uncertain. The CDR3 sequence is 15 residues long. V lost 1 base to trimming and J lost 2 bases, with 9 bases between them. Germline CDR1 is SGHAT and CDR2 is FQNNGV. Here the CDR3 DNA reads TGTGCCAGCAGCTTAGTCGCAGGCCCCTACAATGAGCAGTTCTTC. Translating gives CASSLVAGPYNEQFF.

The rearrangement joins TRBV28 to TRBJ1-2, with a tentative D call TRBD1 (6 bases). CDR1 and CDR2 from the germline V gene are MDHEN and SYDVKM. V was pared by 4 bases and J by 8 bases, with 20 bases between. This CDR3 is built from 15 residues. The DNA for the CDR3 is TGTGCCAGCAGTTCTTATACCACAGGGAACAGGGGCTACACCTTC. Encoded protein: CASSSYTTGNRGYTF.

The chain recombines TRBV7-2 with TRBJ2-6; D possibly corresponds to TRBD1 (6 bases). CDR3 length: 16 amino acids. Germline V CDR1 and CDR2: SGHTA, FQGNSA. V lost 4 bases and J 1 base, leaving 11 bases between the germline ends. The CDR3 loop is CASSYLDRSGANVLTF. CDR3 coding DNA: TGTGCCAGCAGCTACCTCGACAGGTCTGGGGCCAACGTCCTGACTTTC.

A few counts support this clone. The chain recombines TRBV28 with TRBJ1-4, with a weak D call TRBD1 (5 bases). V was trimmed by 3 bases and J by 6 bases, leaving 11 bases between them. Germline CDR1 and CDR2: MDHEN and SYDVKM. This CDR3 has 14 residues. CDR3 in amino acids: CASSLGQRHEKLFF. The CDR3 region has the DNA TGTGCCAGCAGTTTGGGGCAGAGACATGAAAAACTGTTTTTT.

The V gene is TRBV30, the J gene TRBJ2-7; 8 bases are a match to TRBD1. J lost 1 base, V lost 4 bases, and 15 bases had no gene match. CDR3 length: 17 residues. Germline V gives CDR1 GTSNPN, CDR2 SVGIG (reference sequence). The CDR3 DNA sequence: TGTGCCTGGATCAGGGCAGGGGGCCCCCTGGGATCCTACGAGCAGTACTTC. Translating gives CAWIRAGGPLGSYEQYF.

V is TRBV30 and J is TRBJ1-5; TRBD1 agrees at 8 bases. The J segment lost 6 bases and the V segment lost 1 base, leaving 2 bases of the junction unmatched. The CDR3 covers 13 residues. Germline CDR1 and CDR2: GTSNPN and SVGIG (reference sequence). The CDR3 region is CAWSGRGLQPQHF. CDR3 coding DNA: TGTGCCTGGAGTGGCAGGGGGCTTCAGCCCCAGCATTTT.